The 5 T cell receptor beta chains below all came from one sample that was sequenced in a study of T cell changes during pregnancy in multiple sclerosis. Sequencing used immunoSEQ multiplex PCR; TCRdb keeps in-frame clones, though not all of them. The sample lists approximately 60,000 clones; 85% to 95% were seen once. This specimen consisted of CD8+ T cells from peripheral blood mononuclear cells, obtained in the second trimester of pregnancy. The origin of the receptors is a female donor with multiple sclerosis, enrolled in a pregnancy study.

The sample holds one count of this clone. The CDR3 spells CASSLAGQHSGNTIYF. For the CDR3, the DNA is TGTGCCAGCAGCTTGGCTGGACAGCACTCTGGAAACACCATATATTTT. The chain has TRBV5-8 and TRBJ1-3; possibly TRBD1 for D (6 bases). The CDR3 runs to 16 residues. Germline CDR1 SGHTS, CDR2 YDEGEE. Trimming pared 0 bases from V and 0 bases from J, leaving 10 bases between.

The genes are TRBV28 and TRBJ2-7; 7 positions agree with TRBD2. Trimming cost V 8 bases and J 0 bases; bases outside gene matches: 4. The CDR3 loop spans 13 amino acids. CDR1 and CDR2 from the germline V gene are MDHEN and SYDVKM. CDR3 DNA: TGTGCCAGCGCTTGGACTAGCTCCTACGAGCAGTACTTC. This codes for CASAWTSSYEQYF.

J is TRBJ2-6 and V is TRBV9; 9 positions agree with TRBD1. Per germline, CDR1 SGDLS and CDR2 YYNGEE. After removal of 0 bases from V and 3 bases from J, the junction contained 4 bases not matched to a gene. The CDR3 contains 17 residues. As DNA, the CDR3 is TGTGCCAGCAGCGTAGGGACAGGGGATAGTGGGGCCAACGTCCTGACTTTC. Its protein product is CASSVGTGDSGANVLTF.

The genes are TRBV5-8 and TRBJ2-3; 8 nucleotides align to TRBD2. CDR1 is SGHTS, CDR2 YDEGEE, per germline. The CDR3 runs 16 residues. V dropped 0 bases and J dropped 8; count of bases not matched to a gene: 11. The DNA of the CDR3 is TGTGCCAGCAGCTTGGATGGGACTCCCGGGGGGGGTACGCAGTATTTT. It is translated as CASSLDGTPGGGTQYF.

The DNA of the CDR3 is TGTGCCAGCAGTTTACGTCTAGCGGGTATTACTAGCACAGATACGCAGTATTTT. It specifies CASSLRLAGITSTDTQYF. J is TRBJ2-3 and V is TRBV27, with 8 bases lining up with TRBD2. Per the germline V gene, CDR1 is MNHEY and CDR2 is SMNVEV (reference sequence). V lost 2 bases and J lost 0; bases outside the gene matches: 10. This CDR3 is built from 18 residues.